The clone carrying this TCR beta chain was observed many times. This entry is derived from a study of blood T cell repertoires in COVID-19. The data were produced by immunoSEQ multiplex PCR, yet TCRdb's version contains in-frame clones alone and is incomplete. Altogether some 73,000 clones are present, more than 75% being singletons, with the ten largest covering about an eighth. The clonotype comes from a woman aged 55-70 years with acute or convalescent COVID-19. The sequenced sample consisted of peripheral blood.

CDR3 amino acids: CASSGTGGEDQPQHF. CDR3 bases: TGTGCCAGTTCCGGGACAGGGGGCGAGGATCAGCCCCAGCATTTT. The chain links TRBV10-3 to TRBJ1-5; 12 bases match TRBD1. This CDR3 spans 15 amino acids. Germline V gives CDR1 ENHRY, CDR2 SYGVKD. Losses at the gene ends were 10 bases for V and 5 bases for J; bases not matched to a gene: 9.